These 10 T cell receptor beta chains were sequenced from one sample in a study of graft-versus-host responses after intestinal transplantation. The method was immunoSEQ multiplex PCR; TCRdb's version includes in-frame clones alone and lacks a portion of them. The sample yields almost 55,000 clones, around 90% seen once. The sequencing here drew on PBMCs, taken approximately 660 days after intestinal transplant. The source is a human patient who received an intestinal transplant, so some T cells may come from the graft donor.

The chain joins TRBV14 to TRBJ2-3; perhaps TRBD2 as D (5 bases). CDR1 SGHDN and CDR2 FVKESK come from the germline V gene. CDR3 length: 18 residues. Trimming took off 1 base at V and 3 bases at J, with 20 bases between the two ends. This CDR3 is CASSQVSRAAIFTDTQYF. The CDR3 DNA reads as TGTGCCAGCAGCCAAGTTTCGAGGGCAGCGATCTTTACAGATACGCAGTATTTT.

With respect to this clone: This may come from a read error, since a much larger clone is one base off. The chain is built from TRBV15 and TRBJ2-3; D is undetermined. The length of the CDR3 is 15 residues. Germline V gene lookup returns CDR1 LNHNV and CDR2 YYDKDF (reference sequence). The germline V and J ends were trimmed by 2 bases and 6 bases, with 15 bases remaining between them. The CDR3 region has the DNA TGTGCCACCAGCAGAAATGGTCAGTCATCGGATACGCAGTATTTT. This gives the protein CATSRNGQSSDTQYF.

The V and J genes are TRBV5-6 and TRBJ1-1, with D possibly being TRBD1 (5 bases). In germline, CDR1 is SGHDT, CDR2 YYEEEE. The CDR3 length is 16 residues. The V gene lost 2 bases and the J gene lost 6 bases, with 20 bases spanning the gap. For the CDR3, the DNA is TGTGCCAGCAGCTTATCGGGACTAGTCAGGTTGCCTGAAGCTTTCTTT. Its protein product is CASSLSGLVRLPEAFF.

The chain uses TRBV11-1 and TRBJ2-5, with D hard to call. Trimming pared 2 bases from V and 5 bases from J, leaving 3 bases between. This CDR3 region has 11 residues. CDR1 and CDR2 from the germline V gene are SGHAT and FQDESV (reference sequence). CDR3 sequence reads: CASSLSETQYF. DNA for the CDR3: TGTGCCAGCAGCTTATCGGAGACCCAGTACTTC.

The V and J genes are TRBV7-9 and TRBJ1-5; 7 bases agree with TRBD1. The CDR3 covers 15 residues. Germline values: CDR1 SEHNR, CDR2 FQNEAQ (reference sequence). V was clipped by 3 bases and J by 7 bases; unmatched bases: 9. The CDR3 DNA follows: TGTGCCAGCAGCTTGTCGACAGGGAATACCCAGCCCCAGCATTTT. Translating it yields CASSLSTGNTQPQHF.

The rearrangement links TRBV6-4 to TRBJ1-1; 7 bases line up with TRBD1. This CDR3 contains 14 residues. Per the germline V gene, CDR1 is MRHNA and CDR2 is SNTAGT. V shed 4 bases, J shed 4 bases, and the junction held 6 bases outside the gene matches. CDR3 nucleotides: TGTGCCAGCAGTGTAGGGGGCGCGGGCACTGAAGCTTTCTTT. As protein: CASSVGGAGTEAFF.

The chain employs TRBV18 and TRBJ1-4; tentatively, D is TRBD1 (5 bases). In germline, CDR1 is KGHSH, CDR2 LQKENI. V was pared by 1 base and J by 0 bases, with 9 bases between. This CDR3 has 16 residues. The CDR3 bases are TGTGCCAGCTCACCACTGGGGGTTGCAACTAATGAAAAACTGTTTTTT. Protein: CASSPLGVATNEKLFF.

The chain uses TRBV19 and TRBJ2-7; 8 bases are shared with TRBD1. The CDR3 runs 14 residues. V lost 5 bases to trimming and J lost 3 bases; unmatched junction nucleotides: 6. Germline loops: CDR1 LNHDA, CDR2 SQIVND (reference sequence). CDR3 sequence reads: CASSLGTGNYEQYF. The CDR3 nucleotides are TGTGCCAGTAGTCTCGGGACAGGAAACTACGAGCAGTACTTC.

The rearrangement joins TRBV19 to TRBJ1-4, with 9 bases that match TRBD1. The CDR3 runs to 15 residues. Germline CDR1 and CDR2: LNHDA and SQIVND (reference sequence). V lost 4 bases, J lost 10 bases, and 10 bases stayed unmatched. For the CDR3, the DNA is TGTGCCAGTAGTAACAAGGACAGGGGCCCCGGAAAACTGTTTTTT. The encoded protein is CASSNKDRGPGKLFF. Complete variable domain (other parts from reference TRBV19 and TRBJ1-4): DGGITQSPKYLFRKEGQNVTLSCEQNLNHDAMYWYRQDPGQGLRLIYYSQIVNDFQKGDIAEGYSVSREKKESFPLTVTSAQKNPTAFYLCASSNKDRGPGKLFFGSGTQLSVL.

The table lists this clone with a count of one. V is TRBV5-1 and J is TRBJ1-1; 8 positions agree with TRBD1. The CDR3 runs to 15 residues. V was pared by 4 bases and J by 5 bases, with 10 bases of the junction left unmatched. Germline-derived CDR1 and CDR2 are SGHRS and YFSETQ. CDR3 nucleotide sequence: TGCGCCAGCAGCCCCCTCGGACAGGGTGAGACTGAAGCTTTCTTT. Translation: CASSPLGQGETEAFF.